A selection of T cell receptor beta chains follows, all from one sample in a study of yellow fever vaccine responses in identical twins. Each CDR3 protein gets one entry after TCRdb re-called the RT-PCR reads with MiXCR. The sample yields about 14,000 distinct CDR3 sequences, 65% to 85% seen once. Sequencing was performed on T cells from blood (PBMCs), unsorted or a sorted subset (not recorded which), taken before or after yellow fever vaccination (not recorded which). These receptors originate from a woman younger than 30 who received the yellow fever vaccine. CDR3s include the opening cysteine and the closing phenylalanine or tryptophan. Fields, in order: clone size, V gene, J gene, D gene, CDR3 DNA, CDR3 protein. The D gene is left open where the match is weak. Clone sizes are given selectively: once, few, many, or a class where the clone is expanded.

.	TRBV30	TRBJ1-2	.	TGTGCCTGGAGTGTTCGAATGGGACACGGCTATGGCTACACCTTC	CAWSVRMGHGYGYTF
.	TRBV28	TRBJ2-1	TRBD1	TGTGCCAGCAGTTCCTGGACAGGGTTTTTCAATGAGCAGTTCTTC	CASSSWTGFFNEQFF
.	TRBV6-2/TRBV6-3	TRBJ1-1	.	TGTGCCATGAGCCTCGGGCTCCTGTGCTGTGCTGAAGCTTTCTTT	CAMSLGLLCCAEAFF
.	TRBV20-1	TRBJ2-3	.	TGCAGTGCTAGAGAAGGCAGGACCTGGGGTACGCAGTATTTT	CSAREGRTWGTQYF
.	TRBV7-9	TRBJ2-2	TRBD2	TGTGCCAGCGGTTTACTAGCGGGAGGCGACACCGGGGAGCTGTTTTTT	CASGLLAGGDTGELFF
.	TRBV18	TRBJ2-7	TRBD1	TGTGCCAGCTCGGAGACAGGGGGCAGCTACGAGCAGTACTTC	CASSETGGSYEQYF
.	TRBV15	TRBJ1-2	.	TGTGCCACCAGCAGAGATCTTACAGGGAGTAGCTATGGCTACACCTTC	CATSRDLTGSSYGYTF
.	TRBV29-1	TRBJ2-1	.	TGCAGCGTTGGGAGTTACAATGAGCAGTTCTTC	CSVGSYNEQFF
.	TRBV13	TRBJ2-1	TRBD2	TGTGCCAGCATGCGTCAACTAGCGGGAGTATCTAATGAGCAGTTCTTC	CASMRQLAGVSNEQFF
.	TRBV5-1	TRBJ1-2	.	TGCGCCAGCAGCTCTGCCGCGAACTATGGCTACACCTTC	CASSSAANYGYTF
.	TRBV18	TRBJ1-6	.	TGTGCCAGCTCACCACAGGGAGGCTATAATTCACCCCTCCACTTT	CASSPQGGYNSPLHF
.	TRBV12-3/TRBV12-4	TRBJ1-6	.	TGTGCCAGCAGCACAGGGAGTTCACCCCTCCACTTT	CASSTGSSPLHF
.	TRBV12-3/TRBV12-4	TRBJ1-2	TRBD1	TGTGCCAGCAGAGAGACAGGGGGTAACTATGGCTACACCTTC	CASRETGGNYGYTF
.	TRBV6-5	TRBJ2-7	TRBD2	TGTGCCAGCAGTTACTCGGGACTAGCGTCATCCTACGAGCAGTACTTC	CASSYSGLASSYEQYF
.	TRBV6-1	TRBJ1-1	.	TGTGCCAGCAGCCCGACAGGGAACACTGAAGCTTTCTTT	CASSPTGNTEAFF
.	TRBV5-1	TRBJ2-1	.	TGCGCCAGCAGCTTGGACGGGCAACGGGAGCAGTTCTTC	CASSLDGQREQFF
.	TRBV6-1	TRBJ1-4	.	TGTGCCAGCAGTCTTCGGGAGGGTGATGAAAAACTGTTTTTT	CASSLREGDEKLFF
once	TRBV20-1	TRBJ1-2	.	TGCAGTGCTAGCGGCTACACCTTC	CSASGYTF
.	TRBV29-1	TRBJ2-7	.	TGCAGCGTTGGCGTTTTGGGCTCCTACGAGCAGTACTTC	CSVGVLGSYEQYF
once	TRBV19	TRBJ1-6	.	TGTGCCAGTAGTGAGGGTCGTACCGATTCACCCCTCCACTTT	CASSEGRTDSPLHF
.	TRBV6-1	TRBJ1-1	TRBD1	TGTGCCAGCAGTCCACAGGGGGCAATGAGGAACACTGAAGCTTTCTTT	CASSPQGAMRNTEAFF
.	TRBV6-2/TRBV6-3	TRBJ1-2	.	TGTGCCAGCAGTTACTCAGGCAGGACGAACTATGGCTACACCTTC	CASSYSGRTNYGYTF
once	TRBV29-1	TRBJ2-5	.	TGCAGCGTTGTCCCGGGGATACACCAAGAGACCCAGTACTTC	CSVVPGIHQETQYF
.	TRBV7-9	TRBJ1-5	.	TGTGCCAGCAGCTTAGGGACGCATCAGCCCCAGCATTTT	CASSLGTHQPQHF
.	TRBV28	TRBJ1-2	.	TGTGCCAGCACCCCTGGTGGGGCCTATGGCTACACCTTC	CASTPGGAYGYTF
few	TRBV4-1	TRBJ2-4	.	TGCGCCAGCAGCCAAGATCCAAGTTCAACGGACCTTAACATTCAGTACTTC	CASSQDPSSTDLNIQYF
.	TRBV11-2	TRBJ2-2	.	TGTGCCAGCAGCTGGGACACGAACACCGGGGAGCTGTTTTTT	CASSWDTNTGELFF
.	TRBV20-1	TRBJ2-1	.	TGCAGTGCTAGAGGCCAGGTTGAGCAGTTCTTC	CSARGQVEQFF
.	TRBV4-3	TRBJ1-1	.	TGCGCCAGCAGCCAAGTTGAGAGGGTTGGCCCTGAAGCTTTCTTT	CASSQVERVGPEAFF
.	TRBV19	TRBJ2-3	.	TGTGCCAGTAGTATAGGAGTCTCGCGGAGCACAGATACGCAGTATTTT	CASSIGVSRSTDTQYF
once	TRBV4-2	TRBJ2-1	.	TGTGCCAGCAGCGATCCGTGGGACAATGAGCAGTTCTTC	CASSDPWDNEQFF
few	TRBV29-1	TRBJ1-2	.	TGCAGCGTTGATAGTCAGGGGATAGCTAACTATGGCTACACCTTC	CSVDSQGIANYGYTF
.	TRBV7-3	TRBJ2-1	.	TGCGCCAGCAGCTTAAAGGATGATGGGGGTGAGCAGTTCTTC	CASSLKDDGGEQFF
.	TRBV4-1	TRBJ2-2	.	TGCGCCAGCAGCCGGTGGATCGGGGAGCTGTTTTTT	CASSRWIGELFF
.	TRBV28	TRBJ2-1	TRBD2	TGTGCCAGCAGTCAAGGCGGGAGTTCCTACAATGAGCAGTTCTTC	CASSQGGSSYNEQFF
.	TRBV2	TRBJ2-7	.	TGTGCCAGCAGTGAATTCGGGCGGAGCTACGAGCAGTACTTC	CASSEFGRSYEQYF
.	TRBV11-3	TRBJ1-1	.	TGTGCCAGCAGCGATCACAAGATTATGAACACTGAAGCTTTCTTT	CASSDHKIMNTEAFF
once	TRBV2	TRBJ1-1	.	TGTGCCAGCAGTGAAAGCCTGGTATCCCCGAACACTGAAGCTTTCTTT	CASSESLVSPNTEAFF
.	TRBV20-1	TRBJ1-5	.	TGCAGTGCTAGAATGACAGGTGGCCAGCCCCAGCATTTT	CSARMTGGQPQHF